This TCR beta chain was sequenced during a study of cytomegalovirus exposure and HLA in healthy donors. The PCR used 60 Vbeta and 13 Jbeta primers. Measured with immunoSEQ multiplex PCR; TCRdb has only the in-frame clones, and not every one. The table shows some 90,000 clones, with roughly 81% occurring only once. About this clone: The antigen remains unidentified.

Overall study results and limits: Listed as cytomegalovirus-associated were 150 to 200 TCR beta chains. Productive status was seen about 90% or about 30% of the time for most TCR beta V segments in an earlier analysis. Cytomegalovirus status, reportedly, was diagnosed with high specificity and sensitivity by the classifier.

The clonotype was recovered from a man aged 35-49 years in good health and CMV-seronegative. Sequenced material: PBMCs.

The CDR3: CASSHHRDRDSGNTIYF. In nucleotides, the CDR3 is TGTGCCAGCAGCCACCATAGGGACAGGGACTCTGGAAACACCATATATTTT. The rearrangement uses TRBV7-9 and TRBJ1-3; 9 bases fit TRBD1. This CDR3 has 17 amino acids. Germline-derived CDR1 and CDR2 are SEHNR and FQNEAQ (reference sequence). With V trimmed by 5 bases and J by 0 bases, 8 bases remained unmatched.